The 25 T cell receptor beta chains listed next were all sequenced from one sample in a study of PD-1 blockade in classical Hodgkin lymphoma. Some clones are missing from TCRdb's copy, which holds only in-frame ones; the method was immunoSEQ multiplex PCR. The sample records about 90,000 clones, more than 80% being singletons. Specified time point: cycle 4 day 1 (C4D1), after less than 7 weeks of nivolumab. Each of the patients experienced relapse following autologous stem cell transplantation, and their brentuximab vedotin exposure differed. The source was peripheral blood mononuclear cells (PBMCs), collected before the fourth cycle of nivolumab. The receptor source for this set is a human donor with classical Hodgkin lymphoma.

The chain couples TRBV7-6 to TRBJ2-1, with 11 bases matching TRBD2. The CDR3 is made up of 16 amino acids. The germline CDR1 and CDR2 sequences are SGHVS and FNYEAQ. J gave up 8 bases and V 4 bases, and 10 bases lay outside the gene matches. CDR3 sequence (DNA): TGTGCCAGCAGCTCCATGGGTAGCGGGAGGGCCTATGAGCAGTTCTTC. Amino acids: CASSSMGSGRAYEQFF.

This chain uses TRBV29-1 with TRBJ1-1, with 8 nucleotides matching TRBD1. Per the germline V gene, CDR1 is SQVTM and CDR2 is ANQGSEA. This CDR3 comprises 13 residues. Trimming removed 7 bases from V and 5 bases from J; junction bases left unmatched: 9. In nucleotides, the CDR3 is TGCAGCGCGAGAACAGGGGGGAAGACTGAAGCTTTCTTT. Protein: CSARTGGKTEAFF.

The chain is built from TRBV5-1 and TRBJ2-6; no clear D gene. The V gene's germline CDR1 is SGHRS and CDR2 YFSETQ. V was cut by 0 bases and J by 3 bases, with 13 bases left in between. This CDR3 is 17 amino acids long. CDR3 nucleotide sequence: TGCGCCAGCAGCTTGGCCATAATAAGTGGTGGGGCCAACGTCCTGACTTTC. It translates to CASSLAIISGGANVLTF.

This rearrangement joins TRBV5-1 to TRBJ2-2; TRBD1 aligns across 10 bases. The length of the CDR3 is 17 residues. The V segment lost 0 bases and the J segment 5 bases; nucleotides outside the gene matches: 7. Germline lookup yields CDR1 SGHRS and CDR2 YFSETQ. CDR3 residues: CASSLAGDRGPTGELFF. Here the CDR3 DNA reads TGCGCCAGCAGCTTGGCGGGGGACAGGGGACCTACCGGGGAGCTGTTTTTT.

V is TRBV7-2 and J is TRBJ2-7; D not resolved. Trimming cost V 0 bases and J 3 bases, with 15 bases left between them. Looked up from germline, CDR1 is SGHTA and CDR2 is FQGNSA. The length of the CDR3 is 16 residues. CDR3 bases: TGTGCCAGCAGCTTAGCGCTCAGACACAGCAACTACGAGCAGTACTTC. Translating it yields CASSLALRHSNYEQYF.

This clone was detected a few times. The chain couples TRBV6-5 to TRBJ1-2, with 9 bases aligning to TRBD1. The V gene's germline CDR1 is MNHEY and CDR2 SVGAGI. The CDR3 loop spans 12 amino acids. The J segment lost 8 bases and the V segment lost 6 bases, leaving 4 bases of the junction unmatched. This CDR3 reads CASRRTGEGYTF. CDR3 nucleotide sequence: TGTGCCAGCAGACGGACAGGGGAGGGCTACACCTTC.

The chain links TRBV25-1 to TRBJ1-1, with TRBD1 as a possible D gene (6 bases). Per the germline V gene, CDR1 is MGHDK and CDR2 is SYGVNS. V gave up 6 bases and J gave up 6 bases, with 8 bases separating them. The CDR3 has 11 amino acids. The CDR3 DNA reads as TGTGCCAGCAGGGCAGGGGCTGAAGCTTTCTTT. This encodes CASRAGAEAFF.

This clone was seen a few times. This chain's CDR3 is CASLKGVGYTF. As DNA, the CDR3 is TGTGCCAGCTTAAAAGGGGTTGGCTACACCTTC. J is TRBJ1-2 and V is TRBV28; possibly TRBD1 for D (5 bases). CDR3 length: 11 amino acids. V was shortened by 8 bases and J by 7 bases, with 11 bases between the two germline ends. The germline CDR1 and CDR2 sequences are MDHEN and SYDVKM.

The genes are TRBV28 and TRBJ2-3; 10 positions match TRBD2. This CDR3 has 18 amino acids. Germline V gene lookup returns CDR1 MDHEN and CDR2 SYDVKM. The V gene end was trimmed by 2 bases and the J gene end by 3 bases; junction bases not matched to a gene: 11. The CDR3 DNA sequence: TGTGCCAGCAGTTTACGGCCTCTAGCGGGGGCGGGGACAGATACGCAGTATTTT. It codes for CASSLRPLAGAGTDTQYF.

The J gene is TRBJ2-2, the V gene TRBV14, with 7 positions matching TRBD2. Per germline, CDR1 SGHDN and CDR2 FVKESK. V shed 2 bases, J shed 5 bases, and the junction held 11 bases outside the gene matches. The CDR3 sequence is 17 residues long. The CDR3 reads CASSQRLAGVWTGELFF. The DNA for the CDR3 is TGTGCCAGCAGCCAACGACTAGCCGGGGTTTGGACCGGGGAGCTGTTTTTT.

A word on this clone: The same CDR3 is also encoded by other DNA sequences in this sample. This sequence joins TRBV5-1 and TRBJ2-1; TRBD2 is a possible D gene (5 bases). CDR1 is SGHRS and CDR2 is YFSETQ in the germline V gene. The CDR3 has 14 residues. V gave up 0 bases and J gave up 8 bases, with 12 bases separating them. As DNA, the CDR3 is TGCGCCAGCAGCTTGGGAGGGCCGGGTGATGAGCAGTTCTTC. This gives the protein CASSLGGPGDEQFF.

This clone has ten or more counts. The chain couples TRBV28 to TRBJ2-1, with a weak D call TRBD2 (6 bases). V lost 2 bases and J lost 6, with 17 bases in between. The CDR3 is 16 residues long. The germline gives CDR1 MDHEN, CDR2 SYDVKM. CDR3 bases: TGTGCCAGCAGTTTACGCGGGGAGTCAAAGTTCAATGAGCAGTTCTTC. Translation gives CASSLRGESKFNEQFF.

This clone was found once. This chain uses TRBV29-1 with TRBJ2-1; 7 bases agree with TRBD2. The germline gives CDR1 SQVTM, CDR2 ANQGSEA. The junction had 13 bases not matched to a gene; V was cut back by 3 bases and J by 2 bases. This CDR3 has 17 residues. Here the CDR3 DNA reads TGCAGCGTTGAGTCGGGGTTTGCGGGGGAAACCTACAATGAGCAGTTCTTC. Its protein is CSVESGFAGETYNEQFF.

Only a few counts were recorded for this clone. V is TRBV6-7 and J is TRBJ2-7, with TRBD2 matching 11 bases. TRBV6-7 has ORF status, its function being uncertain. The CDR3 has 15 amino acids. Germline trimming cut 1 base from V and 2 bases from J; bases unmatched to any gene: 1. The CDR3 region is CASSYLAGGTYEQYF. CDR3 coding DNA: TGTGCCAGCAGTTACTTAGCGGGAGGGACCTACGAGCAGTACTTC.

The chain recombines TRBV10-3 with TRBJ2-3; possibly TRBD1 for D (5 bases). This CDR3 has 15 amino acids. The germline V and J ends were trimmed by 2 bases and 7 bases, with 16 bases remaining between them. Looked up from germline, CDR1 is ENHRY and CDR2 is SYGVKD. CDR3 nucleotide sequence: TGTGCCATCAGTGAGCAGGGCGAGCCCACTTATACGCAGTATTTT. Its protein product is CAISEQGEPTYTQYF.

The V gene is TRBV7-9, the J gene TRBJ2-1, with 8 bases identical to TRBD2. This CDR3 region has 14 residues. In germline, CDR1 is SEHNR, CDR2 FQNEAQ (reference sequence). V shed 1 base and J 9 bases; nucleotides not matched to a gene: 5. This CDR3 reads CASSLEGLGVEQFF. In DNA, the CDR3 is TGTGCCAGCAGCTTAGAGGGACTAGGGGTTGAGCAGTTCTTC.

The genes are TRBV25-1 and TRBJ2-7; D possibly uses TRBD1 or TRBD2 (6 bases each). CDR3 length equals 15 residues. From germline, CDR1 is MGHDK and CDR2 SYGVNS. The V end was cut by 5 bases, the J end by 0 bases, with 14 bases between. CDR3 sequence (DNA): TGTGCCAGCAGTCAAAGAGGGGGACTCTCCTACGAGCAGTACTTC. As protein: CASSQRGGLSYEQYF.

CDR3 DNA sequence: TGTGCCAGCTCACCATTTCAGGGGCGCGAGATGAACACTGAAGCTTTCTTT. Amino acid sequence: CASSPFQGREMNTEAFF. The chain joins TRBV18 to TRBJ1-1, with D possibly being TRBD1 (6 bases). V was clipped by 2 bases and J by 0 bases, with 16 bases between them. Germline V gene sequence: CDR1 KGHSH, CDR2 LQKENI. This CDR3 region has 17 residues.

The V and J genes are TRBV19 and TRBJ2-3, with 8 bases aligning to TRBD2. Germline loops: CDR1 LNHDA, CDR2 SQIVND (reference sequence). V lost 10 bases to trimming and J lost 1 base; unmatched junction nucleotides: 4. The CDR3 has 13 residues. CDR3 sequence: CAIQAGGTDTQYF. CDR3 coding DNA: TGTGCCATCCAAGCGGGGGGCACAGATACGCAGTATTTT.

The rearrangement links TRBV28 to TRBJ1-2; D is unresolved. The germline gives CDR1 MDHEN, CDR2 SYDVKM. This CDR3 is built from 17 residues. Trimming stripped 4 bases from V and 0 bases from J, with 18 bases between. In DNA form, the CDR3 reads TGTGCCAGCAGTTCCGACCTACTGACACCAACTAACTATGGCTACACCTTC. Its protein product is CASSSDLLTPTNYGYTF.

Comment on this clone: Other nucleotide sequences from this sample produce the same CDR3. CDR3 nucleotides: TGTGCCAGCAGCTTAGCGTACACAGATACGCAGTATTTT. It yields the protein CASSLAYTDTQYF. The chain joins TRBV7-7 to TRBJ2-3, with D uncertain. Between the trimmed V and J ends, which lost 0 bases and 2 bases, there was a span of 3 bases. The CDR3 contains 13 residues. Germline V lookup: CDR1 SSHAT, CDR2 FNYEAQ (reference sequence). The complete variable domain, with remaining parts taken from reference TRBV7-7 and TRBJ2-3, reads GAGVSQSPRYKVTKRGQDVTLRCDPISSHATLYWYQQALGQGPEFLTYFNYEAQPDKSGLPSDRFSAERPEGSISTLTIQRTEQRDSAMYRCASSLAYTDTQYFGPGTRLTVL.

The CDR3 loop reads CASSIVRGRTEAFF. CDR3 coding DNA: TGTGCCAGTAGTATAGTCAGGGGTAGGACTGAAGCTTTCTTT. The rearrangement links TRBV19 to TRBJ1-1, with D possibly matching TRBD1 (6 bases). Trimming pared 1 base from V and 5 bases from J, leaving 11 bases between. Germline CDR1 reads LNHDA; CDR2 reads SQIVND (reference sequence). The CDR3 contains 14 residues. Drawing the rest from reference TRBV19 and TRBJ1-1, the complete variable domain is DGGITQSPKYLFRKEGQNVTLSCEQNLNHDAMYWYRQDPGQGLRLIYYSQIVNDFQKGDIAEGYSVSREKKESFPLTVTSAQKNPTAFYLCASSIVRGRTEAFFGQGTRLTVV.

This sequence joins TRBV13 and TRBJ2-5; D gene uncertain. The V end was cut by 0 bases, the J end by 6 bases, with 11 bases between. The CDR3 runs to 14 residues. Germline CDR1 and CDR2: PRHDT and FYEKMQ (reference sequence). The CDR3 DNA reads as TGTGCCAGCAGCTTAGGCCCTGGATGGCAGACCCAGTACTTC. Its translation is CASSLGPGWQTQYF.

The genes are TRBV10-3 and TRBJ2-3; 14 positions agree with TRBD2. Losses at the gene ends were 6 bases for V and 1 base for J; bases not matched to a gene: 3. Germline V gene lookup returns CDR1 ENHRY and CDR2 SYGVKD. CDR3 length: 16 residues. This CDR3 is CAISMTSGRGTDTQYF. The CDR3 DNA reads TGTGCCATCAGCATGACTAGCGGGAGGGGCACAGATACGCAGTATTTT.

The J gene is TRBJ2-3, the V gene TRBV29-1; possible D gene TRBD1, 5 bases. V was shortened by 4 bases and J by 2 bases, with 10 bases between the two germline ends. The CDR3 is made up of 13 amino acids. Germline values: CDR1 SQVTM, CDR2 ANQGSEA. DNA of the CDR3: TGCAGCGTTGGGGGCTCTCTCACAGATACGCAGTATTTT. It yields the protein CSVGGSLTDTQYF.